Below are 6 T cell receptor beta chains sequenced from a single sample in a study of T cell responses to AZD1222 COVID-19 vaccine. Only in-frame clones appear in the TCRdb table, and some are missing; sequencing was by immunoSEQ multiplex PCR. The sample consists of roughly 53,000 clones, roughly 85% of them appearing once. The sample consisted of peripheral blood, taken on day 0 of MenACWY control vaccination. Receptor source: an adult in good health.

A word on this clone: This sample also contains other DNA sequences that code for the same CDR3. This CDR3 reads CASSSKETQYF. CDR3 sequence (DNA): TGTGCCAGCTCATCTAAAGAGACCCAGTACTTC. The chain couples TRBV18 to TRBJ2-5, with D unresolved. CDR3 size: 11 residues. Germline values: CDR1 KGHSH, CDR2 LQKENI. V was clipped by 5 bases and J by 3 bases, with 4 bases between them.

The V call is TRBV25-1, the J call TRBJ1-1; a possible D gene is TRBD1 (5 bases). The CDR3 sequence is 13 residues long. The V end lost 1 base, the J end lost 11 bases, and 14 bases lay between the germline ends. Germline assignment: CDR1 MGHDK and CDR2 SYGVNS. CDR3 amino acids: CASSESGTRAAFF. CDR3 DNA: TGTGCCAGCAGTGAATCAGGGACCCGTGCGGCTTTCTTT.

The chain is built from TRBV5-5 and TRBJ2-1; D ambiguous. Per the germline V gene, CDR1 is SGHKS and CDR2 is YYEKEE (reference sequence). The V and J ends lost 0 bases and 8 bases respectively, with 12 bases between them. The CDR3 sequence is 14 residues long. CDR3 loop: CASSLAFQRDEQFF. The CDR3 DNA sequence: TGTGCCAGCAGCTTGGCCTTTCAAAGAGATGAGCAGTTCTTC.

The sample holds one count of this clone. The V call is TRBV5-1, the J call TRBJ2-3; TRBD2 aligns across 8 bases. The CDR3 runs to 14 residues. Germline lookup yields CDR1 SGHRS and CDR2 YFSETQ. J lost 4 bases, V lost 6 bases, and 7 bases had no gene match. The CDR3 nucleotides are TGCGCCAGCAAAGGCGGGAGGAGTCCAGATACGCAGTATTTT. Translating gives CASKGGRSPDTQYF.

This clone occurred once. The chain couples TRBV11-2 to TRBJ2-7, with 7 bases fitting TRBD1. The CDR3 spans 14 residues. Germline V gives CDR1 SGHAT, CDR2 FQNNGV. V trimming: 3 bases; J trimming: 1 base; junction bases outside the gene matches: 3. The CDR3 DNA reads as TGTGCCAGCAGCTTGACAGGGCCGTCCTACGAGCAGTACTTC. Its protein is CASSLTGPSYEQYF.

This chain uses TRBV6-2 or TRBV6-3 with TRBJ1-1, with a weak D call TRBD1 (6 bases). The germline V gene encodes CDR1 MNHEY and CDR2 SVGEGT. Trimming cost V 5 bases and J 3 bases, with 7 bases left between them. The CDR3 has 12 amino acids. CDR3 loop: CASSDRHTEAFF. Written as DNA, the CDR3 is TGTGCCAGCAGTGACAGGCACACTGAAGCTTTCTTT.